The clone carrying this TCR beta chain was detected many times. Its antigen is undetermined. These data belong to a study of regulatory T cells in long-lasting Graves disease. Study findings and constraints: Examination was confined to peripheral blood, excluding thyroid tissue.

Through Arm-PCR of CDR3 regions and iRepertoire HTBI primers, TCR beta libraries were built. MiXCR, run by TCRdb on the multiplex PCR reads, gives a single entry per CDR3 protein. The sample lists hundreds of thousands of distinct CDR3 sequences; more than 15% were seen once. The junction had 20 bases not matched to a gene; V was cut back by 4 bases and J by 0 bases. The germline V gene encodes CDR1 MNHNS and CDR2 SASEGT. This CDR3 has 20 residues. This sample's time point: newly diagnosed GD, antithyroid drugs for less than 3 months. Generation of the TCR library employed RNA extracted from PBMCs. This sample also belongs to another study, concerning T cells in Graves' hyperthyroidism and ophthalmopathy. Per that study: HTBI primers drove first-round RT-PCR of the TCR CDR3. Peripheral blood also featured most of the thyroid clonotypes expanded above 0.001.

The starting material was peripheral blood mononuclear cells (PBMCs), obtained at new diagnosis, from a patient treated with antithyroid drugs. The origin of this receptor is a woman aged 35 to 59 with Graves disease. The chain is built from TRBV6-1 and TRBJ1-1; 7 nucleotides align to TRBD1. CDR3 sequence: CASSALVWQPGQRMNTEAFF. DNA of the CDR3: TGTGCCAGCAGTGCACTCGTATGGCAACCGGGACAGAGAATGAACACTGAAGCTTTCTTT.